The 3 T cell receptor beta chains below were found in one sample sequenced in a study of monozygotic twins with inflammatory bowel disease. TCRdb reprocessed the 5' RACE reads and reports one entry per CDR3 protein, with no DNA. This sample's table has roughly 170,000 distinct CDR3 sequences. The sequencing input was blood. The source is a human donor with ulcerative colitis or Crohn's disease, or a healthy co-twin of an affected twin (not recorded which).

CDR3 protein: CAIGGYETQYF. The chain has TRBV10-3 and TRBJ2-5; TCRdb lists TRBD2, though no DNA is available to test this call. Germline V CDR1 and CDR2: ENHRY, SYGVKD. This CDR3 is 11 amino acids long.

This chain links TRBV13 with TRBJ2-5; there is no DNA to check the TCRdb D call of TRBD2. The CDR3 loop spans 15 amino acids. Germline assignment: CDR1 PRHDT and CDR2 FYEKMQ (reference sequence). The CDR3 reads CASSPAGADKETQYF.

The chain couples TRBV20-1 to TRBJ2-7. Looked up from germline, CDR1 is DFQATT and CDR2 is SNEGSKA (reference sequence). The CDR3 contains 11 residues. CDR3: CSARSTYEQYF.